This TCR beta chain was sequenced for a study of CD8 T cells in Susac syndrome (dated by TCRdb to the late 2010s). Broadly, across the study: Whether CD8+ T cell activation and differentiation in Susac syndrome was antigen driven was tested using repertoire sequencing. The clonality of the CD8+ T cell repertoire was compared across about 12 healthy donors, about 14 Susac syndrome patients and around 16 multiple sclerosis patients.

RNA was extracted using the RNeasy kit, and roughly 0.5 to 1 microgram was reverse transcribed with random hexamers. The immunoSEQ multiplex PCR assay, which covers 54 Vbeta and 13 Jbeta segments, was used to amplify TCR beta CDR3 regions. PCR amplification bias was corrected by using a synthetic template baseline for primer optimization and computational correction. Under the source paper's analysis protocol: Reads were annotated to V, D and J genes per IMGT and analyzed with immunoSEQ Analyzer, keeping only productive sequences. Clonality was computed as one minus Shannon entropy normalized by log2 of the number of productive unique sequences. For each patient and control, public and private clones were evaluated among the 100 most prevalent clones. A clone was defined as Susac-specific if it was absent from the healthy and MS cohorts, from roughly 1,000 published viral clones and from other ImmuneACCESS disease sequences. Using fastp trimming at Q25 and MiXCR clonotype assembly, TCRdb reanalyzed the public sequencing data and kept in-frame beta chains. Every distinct CDR3 protein forms one entry, paired with its most common genes and DNA. Clone size and V and J calls follow TCRdb, not the original study. The table for this sample lists some 150,000 distinct CDR3 sequences; about 94% of them were counted only once. Together, the top ten hold about 0.19% of the sample.

To note about this clonotype: The specificity of this receptor is unknown. Base qualities are not at hand, and no much larger clone is one base apart.

High-throughput TCR beta sequencing profiled peripheral blood CD8+ and CD4+ T cells from healthy donors, Susac syndrome patients and multiple sclerosis patients. The multiple sclerosis controls were treatment-naive patients who had stable or active relapsing-remitting disease and met the revised McDonald criteria. Bulk CD8+ and CD4+ T cells were purified magnetically by negative isolation, whereas CD8+ TEMRA cells were enriched by FACS. Blood was collected in EDTA tubes and processed within 24 hours, with PBMCs isolated through density gradient centrifugation. PBMCs intended for TCR sequencing were cryopreserved in liquid nitrogen and were subsequently thawed in a 37 degrees C water bath. Purity of sorted or isolated CD4+, CD8+ and CD8+ TEMRA cells was at least 90%. Taken from cysteine to phenylalanine, the CDR3 has 13 residues. Only the CDR3 DNA is retained, 39 bases long and in frame from the first base. CDR1 and CDR2 were assigned from the germline V gene as SQVTM and ANQGSEA. V sheds 4 bases and J sheds 1 base, leaving 10 bases between their ends.

The paper's findings and limits, for the study overall: The study acknowledged that relatively few individuals were included in the TCR sequencing and HLA analysis.

Material for sequencing was CD8+ T cells from PBMCs. The TCR originated in a human donor with multiple sclerosis. The rearranged chain carries TRBV29-1 and TRBJ1-2; D gene: possibly TRBD1, on 5 matching bases. The CDR3 region reads CSVVRDGNYGYTF. In nucleotide form, the sequence is TGCAGCGTTGTTCGGGACGGTAACTATGGCTACACCTTC.